The source of this T cell receptor beta chain is a study of Graves' ophthalmopathy and Graves' hyperthyroidism. Amplified material comprised TCR beta CDR3 regions derived from RNA transcripts. After a first-round RT-PCR with HTBI primers, a second-round multiplex PCR was run. TCRdb analysed the multiplex PCR reads with MiXCR anew, one entry per CDR3 protein. This sample has under 800,000 distinct CDR3 sequences; roughly 20% occur once, and the top ten carry approximately 7.7%. Ten or more counts support this clonotype. The germline V and J ends were trimmed by 0 bases and 7 bases, with 10 bases remaining between them. The V gene's germline CDR1 is MNHEY and CDR2 SVGAGI. The length of the CDR3 is 14 residues.

Material for sequencing was peripheral blood. The chain couples TRBV6-5 to TRBJ2-4, with unresolved D. The sequence was obtained from a woman aged 18-30 years with stable Graves' hyperthyroidism. Some clones in this sample may be carry-over from other donors' samples. The CDR3 protein is CASSYSNTRNIQYF. The CDR3 coding sequence is TGTGCCAGCAGTTACTCGAACACGCGGAACATTCAGTACTTC.